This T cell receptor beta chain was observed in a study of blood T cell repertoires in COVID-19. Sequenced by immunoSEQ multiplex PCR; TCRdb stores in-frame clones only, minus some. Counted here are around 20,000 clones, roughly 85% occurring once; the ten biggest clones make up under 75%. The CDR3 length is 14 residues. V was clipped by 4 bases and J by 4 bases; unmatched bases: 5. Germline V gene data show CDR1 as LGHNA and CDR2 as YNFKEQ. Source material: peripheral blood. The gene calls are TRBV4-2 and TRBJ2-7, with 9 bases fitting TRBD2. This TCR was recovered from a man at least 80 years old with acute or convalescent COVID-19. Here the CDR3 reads CASSPGGGAYEQYF. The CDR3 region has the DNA TGTGCCAGCAGCCCGGGCGGGGGGGCTTACGAGCAGTACTTC.